These T cell receptor beta chains were read from a single sample in a study of OX40 agonist ivuxolimab in advanced cancers. Using immunoSEQ multiplex PCR, the repertoire was profiled, and TCRdb retains in-frame clones only, with some absent. The table includes 100,000 or so clones, over 75% detected once. Material: CD4+ or CD8+ T cells sorted from blood, obtained in a trial of the OX40 agonist ivuxolimab. These TCRs come from an adult with an advanced solid tumor such as melanoma, head and neck, liver or kidney cancer. Each CDR3 is given with its conserved first and last residue. The D gene is left open where the match is weak. The size of a clone is reported for some rows only, either as once, few or many, or as a class for expanded clones.

14	-	TRBJ2-1	-	TRBV28	CASTLQGSYNEQFF	TGTGCCAGCACTCTCCAGGGGTCCTACAATGAGCAGTTCTTC
13	-	TRBJ1-1	-	TRBV29-1	CSVERRGGTEAFF	TGCAGCGTTGAAAGGCGCGGGGGCACTGAAGCTTTCTTT
11	TRBD1	TRBJ2-7	-	TRBV10-1	CASSTGDEQYF	TGCGCCAGCAGTACAGGGGACGAGCAGTACTTC
16	TRBD2	TRBJ2-7	-	TRBV28	CASSLVAGKASYEQYF	TGTGCCAGCAGTTTGGTAGCGGGTAAAGCGTCCTACGAGCAGTACTTC
15	TRBD1	TRBJ1-1	-	TRBV4-3	CASRDPTGLNTEAFF	TGCGCCAGCAGGGATCCGACAGGGCTGAACACTGAAGCTTTCTTT
18	-	TRBJ2-5	few	TRBV14	CASSQDPQRRDSQETQYF	TGTGCCAGCAGCCAAGATCCCCAAAGGAGGGACAGCCAAGAGACCCAGTACTTC
14	TRBD2	TRBJ2-1	-	TRBV5-4	CASSFTGGANEQFF	TGTGCCAGCAGCTTCACGGGAGGGGCCAATGAGCAGTTCTTC
13	TRBD1	TRBJ1-5	-	TRBV19	CASSKQGAQPQHF	TGTGCCAGTAGTAAGCAGGGGGCACAGCCCCAGCATTTT
11	-	TRBJ2-7	-	TRBV5-6	CASSTDYEQYF	TGTGCCAGCAGTACGGACTACGAGCAGTACTTC
12	TRBD1	TRBJ1-6	-	TRBV30	CAAGTVYSPLHF	TGTGCCGCCGGGACAGTTTATTCACCCCTCCACTTT
17	-	TRBJ1-2	-	TRBV4-1	CASSQDRTSRLTAGYTF	TGCGCCAGCAGCCAAGATCGGACCAGCCGTTTAACGGCTGGCTACACCTTC
15	TRBD2	TRBJ2-1	-	TRBV30	CAWSVLIGLGGEQFF	TGTGCCTGGAGTGTACTGATAGGACTAGGAGGAGAGCAGTTCTTC
15	TRBD2	TRBJ2-7	-	TRBV6-1	CASSQLAGSAYEQYF	TGTGCCAGCAGTCAACTAGCGGGATCCGCCTACGAGCAGTACTTC
11	-	TRBJ2-3	-	TRBV28	CASSLADTQYF	TGTGCCAGCAGTTTAGCAGATACGCAGTATTTT
13	-	TRBJ1-1	-	TRBV6-6	CASSSETGAEAFF	TGTGCCAGCAGTTCCGAAACCGGCGCTGAAGCTTTCTTT
17	TRBD2	TRBJ2-7	-	TRBV10-2	CASSWISGRTSSYEQYF	TGCGCCAGCAGTTGGATTAGCGGGAGGACAAGCTCCTACGAGCAGTACTTC
14	-	TRBJ2-5	-	TRBV11-3	CASSLGATQETQYF	TGTGCCAGCAGCTTGGGAGCGACGCAAGAGACCCAGTACTTC
15	-	TRBJ2-7	-	TRBV5-4	CASSLLGAGLYEQYF	TGTGCCAGCAGCTTGTTGGGGGCAGGCCTATACGAGCAGTACTTC
15	TRBD2	TRBJ2-1	-	TRBV10-2	CASTREGGAYNEQFF	TGCGCCAGCACCCGGGAGGGCGGAGCCTACAATGAGCAGTTCTTC
18	TRBD2	TRBJ2-2	once	TRBV7-8	CASSLRGLAGGDTGELFF	TGTGCCAGCAGCTTAAGGGGACTAGCGGGAGGAGACACCGGGGAGCTGTTTTTT
14	-	TRBJ2-7	-	TRBV5-3	CARRSQGGRHEQYF	TGTGCCAGAAGGTCTCAGGGGGGTCGCCACGAGCAGTACTTC
13	-	TRBJ2-7	-	TRBV30	CAWSWQAGYEQYF	TGTGCCTGGAGTTGGCAAGCGGGCTACGAGCAGTACTTC
17	TRBD1	TRBJ2-1	-	TRBV4-3	CASSQFTGTGVKNEQFF	TGCGCCAGCAGCCAGTTCACCGGGACAGGGGTAAAGAATGAGCAGTTCTTC
12	-	TRBJ2-2	-	TRBV28	CASSFLSGELFF	TGTGCCAGCAGTTTCCTCAGCGGGGAGCTGTTTTTT
14	-	TRBJ2-5	-	TRBV19	CASSIGGDREAQYF	TGTGCCAGTAGTATAGGTGGCGACAGGGAGGCCCAGTACTTC
16	-	TRBJ1-2	-	TRBV25-1	CASSEPGTEANYGYTF	TGTGCCAGCAGTGAACCCGGGACGGAAGCTAACTATGGCTACACCTTC